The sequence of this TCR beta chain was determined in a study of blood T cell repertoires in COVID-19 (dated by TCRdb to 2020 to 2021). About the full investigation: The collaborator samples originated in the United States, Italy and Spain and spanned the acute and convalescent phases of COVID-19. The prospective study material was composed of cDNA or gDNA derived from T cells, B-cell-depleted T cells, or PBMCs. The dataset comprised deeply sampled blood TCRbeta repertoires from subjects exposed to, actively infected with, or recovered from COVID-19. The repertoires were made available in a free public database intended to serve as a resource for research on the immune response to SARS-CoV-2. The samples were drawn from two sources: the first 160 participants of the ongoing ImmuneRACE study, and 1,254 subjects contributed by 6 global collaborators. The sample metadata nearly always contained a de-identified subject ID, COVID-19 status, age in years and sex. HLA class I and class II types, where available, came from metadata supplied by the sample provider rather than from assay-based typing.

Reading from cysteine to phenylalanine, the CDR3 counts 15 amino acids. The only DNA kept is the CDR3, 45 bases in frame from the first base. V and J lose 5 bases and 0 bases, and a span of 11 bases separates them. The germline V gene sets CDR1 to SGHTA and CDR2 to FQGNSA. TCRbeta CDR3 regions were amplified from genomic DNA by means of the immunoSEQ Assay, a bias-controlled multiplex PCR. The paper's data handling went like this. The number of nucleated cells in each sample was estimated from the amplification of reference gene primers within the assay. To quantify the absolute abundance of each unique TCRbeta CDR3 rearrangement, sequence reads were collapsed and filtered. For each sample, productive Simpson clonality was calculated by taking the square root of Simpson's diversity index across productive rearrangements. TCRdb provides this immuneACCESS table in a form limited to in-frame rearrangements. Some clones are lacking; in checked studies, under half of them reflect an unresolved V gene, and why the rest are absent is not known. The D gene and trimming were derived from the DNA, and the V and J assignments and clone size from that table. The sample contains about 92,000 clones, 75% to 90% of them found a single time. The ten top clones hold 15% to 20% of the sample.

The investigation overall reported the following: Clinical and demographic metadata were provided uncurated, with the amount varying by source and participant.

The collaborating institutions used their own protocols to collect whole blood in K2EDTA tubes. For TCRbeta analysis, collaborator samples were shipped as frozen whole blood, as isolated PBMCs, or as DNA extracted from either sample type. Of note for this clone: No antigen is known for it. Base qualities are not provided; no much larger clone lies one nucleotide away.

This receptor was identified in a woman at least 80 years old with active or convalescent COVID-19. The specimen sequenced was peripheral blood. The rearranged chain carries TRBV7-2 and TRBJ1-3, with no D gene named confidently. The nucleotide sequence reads TGTGCCAGCAGCCCTCGACTGATCTCTGGAAACACCATATATTTT. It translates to CASSPRLISGNTIYF.